Shown below are 23 T cell receptor beta chains from a single sample sequenced in a study of Ad26.COV2.S vaccination and SARS-CoV-2 variants. Treatment denoted: 15 to 20 received Ad26.COV2.S at low or high dose, single or two shots; about 5 received placebo; per-sample allocation not given. Sampling was done on day 63 after the first vaccine or placebo injection. TCRdb keeps only in-frame clones here, not all; method: immunoSEQ multiplex PCR. Among 350,000 to 550,000 clones listed, 80% to 90% were seen once. The sequencing used peripheral blood, collected in a trial of Ad26.COV2.S vaccine versus placebo. Source of these receptors: a person between 18 and 65 years old who received the Ad26.COV2.S COVID-19 vaccine or a placebo.

The V and J genes are TRBV20-1 and TRBJ1-1; D call uncertain. This CDR3 is built from 11 residues. V lost 6 bases and J lost 6, with 11 bases in between. Germline values: CDR1 DFQATT, CDR2 SNEGSKA (reference sequence). The CDR3 spells CSAPGSAEAFF. The CDR3 region has the DNA TGCAGTGCCCCAGGTAGCGCTGAAGCTTTCTTT.

The V and J genes are TRBV5-6 and TRBJ2-7, with D tentatively TRBD1 (5 bases). Trimming pared 2 bases from V and 7 bases from J, leaving 13 bases between. Germline V CDR1 and CDR2: SGHDT, YYEEEE. The CDR3 totals 13 residues. Written as DNA, the CDR3 is TGTGCCAGCAGCTTCCTAGGGGTAGAAGAGCAGTACTTC. This gives the protein CASSFLGVEEQYF.

The rearrangement links TRBV29-1 to TRBJ1-1; D uncertain. The ends were cut back, 7 bases at V and 0 bases at J, with 15 bases in the middle. Germline CDR1 SQVTM, CDR2 ANQGSEA. The CDR3 runs to 14 residues. Written as DNA, the CDR3 is TGCAGCGCTGGGAGGGCCCCAATGAACACTGAAGCTTTCTTT. Protein sequence: CSAGRAPMNTEAFF.

This clone appeared a single time. The V gene is TRBV19, the J gene TRBJ2-5; D is ambiguous. V lost 3 bases and J lost 5, with 13 bases in between. The CDR3 runs 14 residues. CDR1 and CDR2 from the germline V gene are LNHDA and SQIVND (reference sequence). CDR3 protein: CASSIGRVGETQYF. DNA of the CDR3: TGTGCCAGTAGTATCGGAAGGGTCGGGGAGACCCAGTACTTC.

The gene calls are TRBV2 and TRBJ2-7, with TRBD2 as a possible D gene (5 bases). From germline, CDR1 is SNHLY and CDR2 FYNNEI. The CDR3 extends over 12 amino acids. Deletions cut 6 bases from V and 6 bases from J, with 12 bases between. This chain's CDR3 is CASSIPGTEQYF. The CDR3 bases are TGTGCCAGCAGCATTCCGGGAACCGAGCAGTACTTC.

This rearrangement joins TRBV5-1 to TRBJ2-2, with D possibly being TRBD2 (6 bases). The germline CDR1 and CDR2 sequences are SGHRS and YFSETQ. The CDR3 sequence is 16 residues long. V was cut by 0 bases and J by 4 bases, with 13 bases left in between. CDR3 DNA sequence: TGCGCCAGCAGCTTGGCCGGTGGGGGGACCACCGGGGAGCTGTTTTTT. Translating gives CASSLAGGGTTGELFF.

The chain joins TRBV24-1 to TRBJ1-2; D might be TRBD1 (5 bases). V was clipped by 7 bases and J by 4 bases, with 6 bases between them. This CDR3 is 11 amino acids long. Germline V CDR1 and CDR2: KGHDR, SFDVKD. The CDR3 is CATSDSYGYTF. The CDR3 DNA reads TGTGCCACCAGCGACAGCTATGGCTACACCTTC.

V usage is TRBV7-3 and J usage is TRBJ2-3, with D perhaps TRBD2 (6 bases). V shed 3 bases and J shed 1 base, with 23 bases lying between them. The CDR3 length is 19 residues. CDR1 and CDR2 from the germline V gene are SGHTA and FQGTGA. In nucleotides, the CDR3 is TGTGCCAGCAGCTTGGAGGGCCCCATGCGGGTTTTCGGCACAGATACGCAGTATTTT. Translating it yields CASSLEGPMRVFGTDTQYF.

The chain combines TRBV3-1 (or the pseudogene TRBV3-2) with TRBJ2-1; D may be TRBD2 (6 bases). The CDR3 consists of 14 residues. V lost 4 bases to trimming and J lost 3 bases, with 10 bases between them. Per germline, CDR1 LGHDT and CDR2 YNNKEL (reference sequence). Here the CDR3 DNA reads TGTGCCAGCAGCCCCCGGGGGTTCTACAATGAGCAGTTCTTC. Protein: CASSPRGFYNEQFF.

CDR3 in amino acids: CASSLRAGPQYF. The DNA for the CDR3 is TGTGCCAGCAGCTTGAGAGCGGGGCCGCAGTATTTT. V is TRBV11-3 and J is TRBJ2-3; 7 bases align to TRBD2. V dropped 3 bases and J dropped 10; count of bases not matched to a gene: 4. The CDR3 is 12 amino acids. Germline loops: CDR1 SGHNT, CDR2 YENEEA.

The J gene is TRBJ1-2, the V gene TRBV5-4, with D possibly matching TRBD1 (5 bases). This CDR3 is 14 amino acids long. Per germline, CDR1 SGHNT and CDR2 YYREEE (reference sequence). The germline V and J ends were trimmed by 4 bases and 6 bases, with 16 bases remaining between them. The CDR3 DNA sequence: TGTGCCAGCAGCCCCGGACATTTTCTAAATGGCTACACCTTC. Translation: CASSPGHFLNGYTF.

This chain links TRBV19 with TRBJ1-5, with D hard to call. Looked up from germline, CDR1 is LNHDA and CDR2 is SQIVND (reference sequence). The CDR3 is made up of 13 amino acids. V was trimmed by 5 bases and J by 4 bases, leaving 9 bases between them. This chain's CDR3 is CASSDQGNQPQHF. CDR3 bases: TGTGCCAGTAGTGACCAAGGAAATCAGCCCCAGCATTTT. The full variable domain, completed using reference TRBV19 and TRBJ1-5, is DGGITQSPKYLFRKEGQNVTLSCEQNLNHDAMYWYRQDPGQGLRLIYYSQIVNDFQKGDIAEGYSVSREKKESFPLTVTSAQKNPTAFYLCASSDQGNQPQHFGDGTRLSIL.

The chain couples TRBV6-5 to TRBJ2-3, with TRBD2 identical over 7 bases. The CDR3 spans 13 residues. The junction had 9 bases not matched to a gene; V was cut back by 7 bases and J by 8 bases. CDR1 is MNHEY, CDR2 SVGAGI, per germline. The CDR3 DNA reads as TGTGCCAGCATGCGCGGGAGTGGAGGTACGCAGTATTTT. As protein: CASMRGSGGTQYF.

The J gene is TRBJ1-2, the V gene TRBV19, with TRBD1 as a possible D gene (6 bases). V shed 6 bases and J shed 3 bases, with 11 bases lying between them. The germline V gene has CDR1 LNHDA and CDR2 SQIVND (reference sequence). This CDR3 region has 13 residues. The CDR3 region has the DNA TGTGCCAGTAGCAGGGGTTTCGACTATGGCTACACCTTC. Translated: CASSRGFDYGYTF.

The J gene is TRBJ2-7, the V gene TRBV5-1; D tentatively fits TRBD1 or TRBD2 (5 bases each). The V and J ends lost 4 bases and 9 bases respectively, with 29 bases between them. This CDR3 has 17 residues. The germline gives CDR1 SGHRS, CDR2 YFSETQ. The CDR3 reads CASSDGPGQGAPQGQYF. CDR3 DNA: TGCGCCAGCAGCGATGGACCGGGGCAGGGAGCCCCTCAGGGGCAGTACTTC.

The V gene is TRBV7-9, the J gene TRBJ1-6; D is unclear. The CDR3 sequence is 12 residues long. The germline V and J ends were trimmed by 1 base and 8 bases, with 3 bases remaining between them. Looked up from germline, CDR1 is SEHNR and CDR2 is FQNEAQ (reference sequence). CDR3 DNA sequence: TGTGCCAGCAGCTTAGGGGATTCACCCCTCCACTTT. This sequence encodes CASSLGDSPLHF.

The sample holds a few counts of this clone. CDR3 in DNA: TGCGCCAGCAGCTTGGCTACGGGCAATTCACCCCTCCACTTT. It yields the protein CASSLATGNSPLHF. The J gene is TRBJ1-6, the V gene TRBV5-1, with D hard to call. Deletions cut 0 bases from V and 7 bases from J, with 8 bases between. Germline values: CDR1 SGHRS, CDR2 YFSETQ. This CDR3 has 14 residues.

This clone was detected only a few times. The V call is TRBV2, the J call TRBJ2-7; D assignment may be TRBD1 or TRBD2 (6 bases each). V lost 3 bases to trimming and J lost 2 bases, with 11 bases between them. The germline V gene has CDR1 SNHLY and CDR2 FYNNEI. The CDR3 spans 14 residues. The CDR3 spells CASSEQGTAYEQYF. In DNA, the CDR3 is TGTGCCAGCAGTGAGCAGGGGACTGCCTACGAGCAGTACTTC.

The gene calls are TRBV6-5 and TRBJ1-2, with D possibly being TRBD1 (6 bases). V was clipped by 0 bases and J by 3 bases, with 8 bases between them. The germline V gene has CDR1 MNHEY and CDR2 SVGAGI. The CDR3 consists of 14 residues. The CDR3 loop reads CASSYSYRDYGYTF. DNA for the CDR3: TGTGCCAGCAGTTACTCGTACAGGGACTATGGCTACACCTTC.

This chain links TRBV18 with TRBJ1-5, with 7 bases that match TRBD1. This CDR3 comprises 18 residues. J was trimmed by 5 bases and V by 0 bases; bases with no gene match: 13. Looked up from germline, CDR1 is KGHSH and CDR2 is LQKENI. CDR3 in amino acids: CASSPPAGAGGLYQPQHF. CDR3 in DNA: TGTGCCAGCTCACCACCTGCAGGGGCAGGGGGATTGTATCAGCCCCAGCATTTT.

This rearrangement joins TRBV7-9 to TRBJ2-1; 11 bases are a match to TRBD2. Germline lookup yields CDR1 SEHNR and CDR2 FQNEAQ (reference sequence). Germline trimming cut 5 bases from V and 2 bases from J; bases unmatched to any gene: 5. The CDR3 is 16 residues long. CDR3 bases: TGTGCCAGCAGCATTAGCGGGAGGGGGACCTACAATGAGCAGTTCTTC. This translates into CASSISGRGTYNEQFF.

The CDR3: CASSPRPQETQYF. DNA for the CDR3: TGTGCCAGCTCACCAAGGCCTCAAGAGACCCAGTACTTC. V and J are TRBV18 and TRBJ2-5; no reliable D call. From germline, CDR1 is KGHSH and CDR2 LQKENI. Trimming stripped 2 bases from V and 2 bases from J, with 6 bases between. The length of the CDR3 is 13 residues.

The chain has TRBV2 and TRBJ1-2; the D gene is possibly TRBD1 (5 bases). CDR3 length equals 13 residues. The V end lost 3 bases, the J end lost 5 bases, and 10 bases lay between the germline ends. Germline lookup yields CDR1 SNHLY and CDR2 FYNNEI. CDR3 sequence: CASSETVLYGYTF. The CDR3 DNA reads TGTGCCAGCAGTGAGACAGTTTTGTATGGCTACACCTTC. Based on the CDR3 plus reference TRBV2 and TRBJ1-2, the full variable domain is EPEVTQTPSHQVTQMGQEVILRCVPISNHLYFYWYRQILGQKVEFLVSFYNNEISEKSEIFDDQFSVERPDGSNFTLKIRSTKLEDSAMYFCASSETVLYGYTFGSGTRLTVV.